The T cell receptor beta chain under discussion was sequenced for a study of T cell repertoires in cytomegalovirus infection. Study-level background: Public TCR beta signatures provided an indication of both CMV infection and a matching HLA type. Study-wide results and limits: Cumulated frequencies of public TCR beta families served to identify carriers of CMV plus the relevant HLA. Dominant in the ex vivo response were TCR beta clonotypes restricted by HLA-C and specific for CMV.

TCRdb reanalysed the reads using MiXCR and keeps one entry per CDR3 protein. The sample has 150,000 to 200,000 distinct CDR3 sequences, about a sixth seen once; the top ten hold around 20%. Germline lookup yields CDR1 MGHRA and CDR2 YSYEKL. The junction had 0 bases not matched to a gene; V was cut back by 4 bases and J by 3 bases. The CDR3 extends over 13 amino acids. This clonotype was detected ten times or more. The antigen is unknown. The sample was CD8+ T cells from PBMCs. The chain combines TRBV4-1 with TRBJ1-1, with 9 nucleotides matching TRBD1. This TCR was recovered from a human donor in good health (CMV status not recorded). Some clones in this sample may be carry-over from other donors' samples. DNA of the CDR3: TGCGCCAGCAGCCGACAGGGGGACACTGAAGCTTTCTTT. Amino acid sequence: CASSRQGDTEAFF.